Listed here are 32 T cell receptor beta chains from one sample, sequenced in a study of T-cell reconstitution after alpha-beta-depleted transplantation in children. Unique molecular identifiers featured in how the TCRbeta library was prepared. TCRdb independently ran MiXCR on the PCR reads; one entry per CDR3 protein. The data show about 440,000 distinct CDR3 sequences, about 45% seen once. The sample in question was PBMCs, obtained before TCRalphabeta/CD19-depleted stem cell transplant. Source of these receptors: a girl aged 2 to 9 with aplastic anemia, due to receive a stem cell transplant.

The chain recombines TRBV20-1 with TRBJ2-7, with D uncertain. Germline CDR1 reads DFQATT; CDR2 reads SNEGSKA (reference sequence). The CDR3 consists of 11 residues. Trimming stripped 3 bases from V and 6 bases from J, with 9 bases between. CDR3 protein: CSASPDVEQYF. As DNA, the CDR3 is TGCAGTGCTAGCCCCGACGTCGAGCAGTACTTC.

This clonotype was seen a few times. The genes are TRBV20-1 and TRBJ2-1; possible D gene TRBD2, 6 bases. V was shortened by 0 bases and J by 2 bases, with 11 bases between the two germline ends. CDR1 is DFQATT and CDR2 is SNEGSKA in the germline V gene (reference sequence). This CDR3 has 15 amino acids. CDR3: CSARDGGTAYNEQFF. The CDR3 DNA sequence: TGCAGTGCTAGAGATGGCGGGACCGCCTACAATGAGCAGTTCTTC.

In this sample, this clonotype turned up once. V is TRBV29-1 and J is TRBJ2-7; D might be TRBD2 (6 bases). Germline V lookup: CDR1 SQVTM, CDR2 ANQGSEA. V shed 7 bases and J shed 6 bases, with 22 bases lying between them. This CDR3 spans 14 amino acids. CDR3: CSAGDPAGTLEQYF. In DNA, the CDR3 is TGCAGCGCTGGGGACCCGGCCGGGACTCTCGAGCAGTACTTC.

DNA for the CDR3: TGCGCCAGCAGCTTGGGTAGCAGCGAGCAGTTCTTC. Translation gives CASSLGSSEQFF. The chain links TRBV5-1 to TRBJ2-1; unclear D gene. The V gene lost 0 bases and the J gene lost 10 bases, with 8 bases spanning the gap. The length of the CDR3 is 12 residues. Looked up from germline, CDR1 is SGHRS and CDR2 is YFSETQ.

V gene TRBV20-1 combines with J gene TRBJ2-1, with 11 bases that match TRBD1. CDR3 length: 18 residues. Unmatched junction bases numbered 13, after V lost 6 bases and J lost 0 bases. The germline V gene encodes CDR1 DFQATT and CDR2 SNEGSKA (reference sequence). CDR3: CSASGQGANPSSYNEQFF. The DNA of the CDR3 is TGCAGTGCGTCCGGACAGGGGGCGAATCCGAGCTCCTACAATGAGCAGTTCTTC.

A few counts support this clonotype. The gene calls are TRBV20-1 and TRBJ2-5; TRBD2 matches at 12 bases. Losses at the gene ends were 6 bases for V and 5 bases for J; bases not matched to a gene: 4. Per germline, CDR1 DFQATT and CDR2 SNEGSKA (reference sequence). The CDR3 has 13 amino acids. CDR3 sequence: CSAWLAGGETQYF. In DNA form, the CDR3 reads TGCAGTGCGTGGCTAGCGGGGGGGGAGACCCAGTACTTC.

This rearrangement joins TRBV5-6 to TRBJ1-5, with 9 bases fitting TRBD1. V lost 0 bases to trimming and J lost 5 bases; unmatched junction nucleotides: 3. This CDR3 region has 15 residues. Germline V gene data show CDR1 as SGHDT and CDR2 as YYEEEE. CDR3 sequence: CASSLARTGDQPQHF. CDR3 sequence (DNA): TGTGCCAGCAGCTTGGCTCGGACAGGGGATCAGCCCCAGCATTTT.

The sample holds one count of this clonotype. The gene calls are TRBV7-2 and TRBJ2-1; 14 nucleotides align to TRBD2. Germline CDR1 SGHTA, CDR2 FQGNSA. The CDR3 runs to 16 residues. V was clipped by 5 bases and J by 7 bases; unmatched bases: 7. The CDR3: CASSPGLAGGENEQFF. CDR3 nucleotides: TGTGCCAGCAGCCCAGGACTAGCGGGGGGTGAAAATGAGCAGTTCTTC.

In this sample, this clonotype turned up many times. The chain carries TRBV27 and TRBJ2-1, with D tentatively TRBD1 (5 bases). CDR1 is MNHEY, CDR2 SMNVEV, per germline (reference sequence). The V end lost 4 bases, the J end lost 2 bases, and 18 bases lay between the germline ends. The CDR3 covers 17 residues. The DNA for the CDR3 is TGTGCCAGCAGTTCTCCTCTGCAGGGAAGGGCCTACAATGAGCAGTTCTTC. Encoded protein: CASSSPLQGRAYNEQFF.

V usage is TRBV29-1 and J usage is TRBJ2-2; D uncertain. V was pared by 7 bases and J by 4 bases, with 10 bases between. The CDR3 is 12 amino acids. The V gene's germline CDR1 is SQVTM and CDR2 ANQGSEA. The chain's CDR3 is CSGMTPTGELFF. As DNA, the CDR3 is TGCAGCGGGATGACTCCCACCGGGGAGCTGTTTTTT.

The DNA of the CDR3 is TGCGCCAGCAGCTTTAGCGGGGGGGCCGGAGATACGCAGTATTTT. Encoded protein: CASSFSGGAGDTQYF. This sequence joins TRBV5-1 and TRBJ2-3, with 11 bases identical to TRBD2. The CDR3 contains 15 residues. Trimming cost V 2 bases and J 5 bases; bases outside gene matches: 4. Germline loops: CDR1 SGHRS, CDR2 YFSETQ.

The gene calls are TRBV5-4 and TRBJ2-5; D gene uncertain. Germline V lookup: CDR1 SGHNT, CDR2 YYREEE (reference sequence). This CDR3 has 15 amino acids. The ends were cut back, 4 bases at V and 5 bases at J, with 18 bases in the middle. CDR3 loop: CASSQDLKPRETQYF. CDR3 nucleotide sequence: TGTGCCAGCAGCCAAGATCTAAAGCCGAGGGAGACCCAGTACTTC. Variable domain in full (rest from reference TRBV5-4 and TRBJ2-5): ETGVTQSPTHLIKTRGQQVTLRCSSQSGHNTVSWYQQALGQGPQFIFQYYREEENGRGNFPPRFSGLQFPNYSSELNVNALELDDSALYLCASSQDLKPRETQYFGPGTRLLVL.

This clonotype was observed a few times. The gene calls are TRBV7-9 and TRBJ2-6; no clear D. V was clipped by 1 base and J by 1 base, with 5 bases between them. The CDR3 contains 15 residues. The germline V gene has CDR1 SEHNR and CDR2 FQNEAQ (reference sequence). For the CDR3, the DNA is TGTGCCAGCAGCTTAGGAAGTTCTGGGGCCAACGTCCTGACTTTC. This translates into CASSLGSSGANVLTF.

V usage is TRBV2 and J usage is TRBJ2-1, with D possibly matching TRBD1 (5 bases). The CDR3 runs 14 residues. Trimming took 3 bases from V and 8 from J, leaving 14 bases between them. The germline gives CDR1 SNHLY, CDR2 FYNNEI. The CDR3 sequence: CASSDGPRVYEQFF. CDR3 nucleotide sequence: TGTGCCAGCAGTGATGGCCCCAGGGTTTATGAGCAGTTCTTC.

This clonotype was counted many times. CDR3 DNA sequence: TGCAGTGCCAACAAGCACACCGGGGGGAAAGAGACCCAGTACTTC. It codes for CSANKHTGGKETQYF. This rearrangement joins TRBV20-1 to TRBJ2-5; TRBD2 agrees at 7 bases. The junction had 13 bases not matched to a gene; V was cut back by 6 bases and J by 3 bases. The CDR3 covers 15 residues. Germline lookup yields CDR1 DFQATT and CDR2 SNEGSKA (reference sequence).

This chain connects TRBV6-1 to TRBJ1-5; D gene unclear. The V gene's germline CDR1 is MNHNS and CDR2 SASEGT. The CDR3 covers 12 residues. V was trimmed by 2 bases and J by 9 bases, leaving 8 bases between them. The CDR3 is CASSERAAPQHF. CDR3 nucleotides: TGTGCCAGCAGTGAAAGGGCGGCGCCCCAGCATTTT.

The chain employs TRBV9 and TRBJ1-2; D possibly corresponds to TRBD1 (5 bases). Germline-derived CDR1 and CDR2 are SGDLS and YYNGEE. V shed 3 bases and J shed 3 bases, with 9 bases lying between them. This CDR3 has 13 residues. This chain's CDR3 is CASSGDSYYGYTF. The CDR3 DNA reads TGTGCCAGCAGCGGTGACAGCTACTATGGCTACACCTTC.

This clonotype was seen many times. The rearrangement joins TRBV12-3 or TRBV12-4 to TRBJ2-3, with TRBD1 matching 7 bases. J lost 6 bases, V lost 8 bases, and 14 bases had no gene match. This CDR3 contains 15 residues. The chain's CDR3 is CASSLGQLGKDTQYF. The DNA of the CDR3 is TGTGCCAGCTCCTTGGGACAGTTGGGCAAGGATACGCAGTATTTT.

The chain employs TRBV7-2 and TRBJ2-7, with TRBD1 as a possible D gene (5 bases). V was pared by 1 base and J by 3 bases, with 13 bases between. Germline CDR1 and CDR2: SGHTA and FQGNSA. CDR3 length: 15 amino acids. CDR3 coding DNA: TGTGCCAGCAGCTTAGAGGGCAGGGCGATCTACGAGCAGTACTTC. Translated, it gives CASSLEGRAIYEQYF.

This clonotype was seen many times. The rearrangement joins TRBV5-8 to TRBJ1-5; maybe TRBD1 (5 bases). The CDR3 spans 15 residues. V dropped 3 bases and J dropped 0 bases, with 10 bases sitting between them. Germline CDR1 and CDR2: SGHTS and YDEGEE. In DNA, the CDR3 is TGTGCCAGCAGCTCCTGGGACGTTAGCAATCAGCCCCAGCATTTT. It specifies CASSSWDVSNQPQHF.

At least ten counts were recorded for this clonotype. The genes are TRBV2 and TRBJ2-1, with TRBD2 identical over 8 bases. This CDR3 has 14 residues. From germline, CDR1 is SNHLY and CDR2 FYNNEI. The junction had 6 bases not matched to a gene; V was cut back by 7 bases and J by 4 bases. The CDR3 reads CASTGSGRYNEQFF. CDR3 in DNA: TGTGCCAGCACTGGCAGCGGGAGATACAATGAGCAGTTCTTC.

This clonotype was seen just once. J is TRBJ2-3 and V is TRBV9; D remains ambiguous. V lost 0 bases to trimming and J lost 0 bases, with 11 bases between them. Germline values: CDR1 SGDLS, CDR2 YYNGEE. The CDR3 extends over 16 amino acids. CDR3 loop: CASSVALSGSTDTQYF. Written as DNA, the CDR3 is TGTGCCAGCAGCGTAGCCCTCTCCGGGAGCACAGATACGCAGTATTTT.

In this sample, this clonotype turned up many times. The chain combines TRBV19 with TRBJ2-3; tentative D call: TRBD2 (6 bases). The CDR3 runs to 14 residues. V gave up 6 bases and J gave up 9 bases, with 19 bases separating them. Per the germline V gene, CDR1 is LNHDA and CDR2 is SQIVND (reference sequence). The CDR3 nucleotides read TGTGCCAGTAGCCAGACACGGGGGTACGGCACGCAGTATTTT. Translating it yields CASSQTRGYGTQYF.

The chain combines TRBV20-1 with TRBJ2-7; TRBD2 aligns across 7 bases. In germline, CDR1 is DFQATT, CDR2 SNEGSKA (reference sequence). Unmatched junction bases numbered 10, after V lost 2 bases and J lost 3 bases. The CDR3 covers 15 residues. This CDR3 reads CSARRSGEYNYEQYF. DNA for the CDR3: TGCAGTGCTAGAAGGAGCGGGGAGTACAACTACGAGCAGTACTTC.

This clonotype came up many times. The rearrangement joins TRBV11-2 to TRBJ1-1; D gene uncertain. CDR1 is SGHAT and CDR2 is FQNNGV in the germline V gene. The CDR3 extends over 15 amino acids. The germline V and J ends were trimmed by 2 bases and 1 base, with 11 bases remaining between them. CDR3 coding DNA: TGTGCCAGCAGCTTATCGGTAACCGGGAACACTGAAGCTTTCTTT. Its translation: CASSLSVTGNTEAFF.

CDR3 bases: TGCAGCGTCCATTACACCGGGGAGCTGTTTTTT. Protein sequence: CSVHYTGELFF. The chain joins TRBV20-1 to TRBJ2-2; D gene unclear. Germline V gives CDR1 DFQATT, CDR2 SNEGSKA (reference sequence). This CDR3 spans 11 amino acids.

V is TRBV12-3 or TRBV12-4 and J is TRBJ2-2, with a possible D match to TRBD1 (5 bases). Trimming cost V 1 base and J 1 base, with 7 bases left between them. CDR3 length equals 15 residues. The CDR3 region has the DNA TGTGCCAGCAGTTTAGAGACAGAGAACACCGGGGAGCTGTTTTTT. Protein: CASSLETENTGELFF.

V and J are TRBV20-1 and TRBJ2-2; D gene ambiguous. The CDR3 is 13 amino acids. Trimming pared 6 bases from V and 0 bases from J, leaving 8 bases between. CDR1 is DFQATT, CDR2 SNEGSKA, per germline (reference sequence). The CDR3 here is CSAVGPNTGELFF. CDR3 DNA sequence: TGCAGTGCCGTGGGCCCGAACACCGGGGAGCTGTTTTTT.

This clonotype was counted a few times. V gene TRBV28 combines with J gene TRBJ1-5; tentatively, D is TRBD1 (5 bases). V lost 5 bases, J lost 2 bases, and 13 bases lay in between. Germline CDR1 reads MDHEN; CDR2 reads SYDVKM. The CDR3 has 15 residues. Written as DNA, the CDR3 is TGTGCCAGCAGTCCCGCGGGGGGTGGCAATCAGCCCCAGCATTTT. Its translation: CASSPAGGGNQPQHF.

In its sample, this clonotype was seen many times. This rearrangement joins TRBV9 to TRBJ2-3, with TRBD2 matching 11 bases. Trimming at V came to 1 base and at J to 2 bases, leaving 9 bases not matched to a gene. The CDR3 spans 18 residues. Germline V CDR1 and CDR2: SGDLS, YYNGEE. This CDR3 is CASSVNPLSGRATDTQYF. Written as DNA, the CDR3 is TGTGCCAGCAGCGTAAACCCCCTTAGCGGGAGGGCCACAGATACGCAGTATTTT.

This clonotype was found many times. The CDR3 DNA is TGTGCCAGCAGCCAAGATAATAAGAACACTGAAGCTTTCTTT. Translated: CASSQDNKNTEAFF. The chain links TRBV3-1 to TRBJ1-1; no definite D call. Trimming pared 0 bases from V and 1 base from J, leaving 6 bases between. CDR3 length equals 14 residues. The germline V gene encodes CDR1 LGHDT and CDR2 YNNKEL (reference sequence).

The chain recombines TRBV20-1 with TRBJ2-7; possible D gene TRBD2, 6 bases. This CDR3 contains 11 residues. V was shortened by 7 bases and J by 3 bases, with 10 bases between the two germline ends. The germline V gene has CDR1 DFQATT and CDR2 SNEGSKA (reference sequence). The CDR3 coding sequence is TGCAGTGGGGGTAGCGGCTACGAGCAGTACTTC. Encoded protein: CSGGSGYEQYF.